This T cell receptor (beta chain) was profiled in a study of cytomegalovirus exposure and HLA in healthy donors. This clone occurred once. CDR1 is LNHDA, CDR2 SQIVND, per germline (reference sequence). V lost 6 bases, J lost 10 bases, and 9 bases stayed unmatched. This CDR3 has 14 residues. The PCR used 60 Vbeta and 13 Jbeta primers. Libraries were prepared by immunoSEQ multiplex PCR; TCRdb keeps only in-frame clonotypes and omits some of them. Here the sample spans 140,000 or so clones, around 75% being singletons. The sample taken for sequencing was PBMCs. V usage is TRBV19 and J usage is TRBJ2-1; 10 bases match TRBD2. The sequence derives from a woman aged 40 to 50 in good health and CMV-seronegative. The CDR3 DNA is TGTGCCAGTAGCCCAGGACTAGCGGCACCAGAGCAGTTCTTC. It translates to CASSPGLAAPEQFF.